One sample yielded the 27 T cell receptor beta chains listed below, sequenced in a study of T cells after yellow fever vaccination. TCRdb re-called the 5' RACE reads through MiXCR, storing one row per CDR3 protein. The sample has hundreds of thousands of distinct CDR3 sequences, more than 9% seen once. Sequenced here: PBMCs, sampled on the day of the yellow fever booster vaccination. These receptors all stem from a man in his thirties or forties who received the YFV17D yellow fever vaccine.

V gene TRBV20-1 combines with J gene TRBJ2-1; 13 bases agree with TRBD2. With V trimmed by 7 bases and J by 0 bases, 9 bases remained unmatched. The germline V gene has CDR1 DFQATT and CDR2 SNEGSKA (reference sequence). The CDR3 runs to 17 residues. CDR3 coding DNA: TGCAGTGTAGTCAAGGGACTAGCGGGAAGCTCCTACAATGAGCAGTTCTTC. This translates into CSVVKGLAGSSYNEQFF.

This clonotype was seen a few times. The CDR3 DNA is TGTGCCAGCAGCCAATACACTAGCGGGAGGGCCTACGAGCAGTACTTC. Protein product: CASSQYTSGRAYEQYF. The J gene is TRBJ2-7, the V gene TRBV3-1, with 13 bases identical to TRBD2. Germline V lookup: CDR1 LGHDT, CDR2 YNNKEL (reference sequence). This CDR3 region has 16 residues. With 2 bases clipped from V and 2 bases from J, the junction kept 3 bases outside the gene matches.

This chain links TRBV7-9 with TRBJ1-5; unclear D gene. CDR1 is SEHNR, CDR2 FQNEAQ, per germline (reference sequence). The CDR3 totals 14 residues. V was pared by 2 bases and J by 3 bases, with 8 bases between. The CDR3 DNA reads as TGTGCCAGCAGCTTATCAGGAGCCAATCAGCCCCAGCATTTT. Its translation: CASSLSGANQPQHF.

This clonotype showed up just a few times. The CDR3 sequence: CASSAGLSSYNEQFF. The CDR3 bases are TGTGCCAGCAGCGCCGGCCTGAGCTCCTACAATGAGCAGTTCTTC. The chain links TRBV9 to TRBJ2-1; D is uncertain. There are 15 residues in the CDR3. The germline V and J ends were trimmed by 3 bases and 0 bases, with 10 bases remaining between them. The germline V gene encodes CDR1 SGDLS and CDR2 YYNGEE.

This clonotype was counted many times. The chain uses TRBV5-4 and TRBJ2-1; D possibly matches TRBD1 or TRBD2 (5 bases each). Germline CDR1 is SGHNT and CDR2 is YYREEE (reference sequence). CDR3 length: 16 residues. Trimming took off 5 bases at V and 2 bases at J, with 17 bases between the two ends. The CDR3 loop is CASRNGGGGAYNEQFF. The CDR3 DNA reads TGTGCCAGCAGGAATGGGGGTGGCGGTGCCTACAATGAGCAGTTCTTC.

V usage is TRBV29-1 and J usage is TRBJ2-1; the match to TRBD1 covers 8 bases. The J segment lost 5 bases and the V segment lost 1 base, leaving 4 bases of the junction unmatched. CDR3 length: 14 residues. CDR1 is SQVTM, CDR2 ANQGSEA, per germline. Written as DNA, the CDR3 is TGCAGCGTTGAAGGTCAGGGGGCTCACAATGAGCAGTTCTTC. This translates into CSVEGQGAHNEQFF.

This clonotype was seen a handful of times. The chain employs TRBV27 and TRBJ2-3, with 8 nucleotides matching TRBD1. This CDR3 comprises 15 residues. Germline loops: CDR1 MNHEY, CDR2 SMNVEV (reference sequence). J lost 4 bases, V lost 7 bases, and 10 bases had no gene match. The CDR3 region is CASINRGTKADTQYF. CDR3 coding DNA: TGTGCCAGCATCAACAGGGGGACAAAGGCAGATACGCAGTATTTT.

Only a few counts were recorded for this clonotype. The chain uses TRBV9 and TRBJ2-2; D is ambiguous. The germline V and J ends were trimmed by 6 bases and 1 base, with 13 bases remaining between them. Germline assignment: CDR1 SGDLS and CDR2 YYNGEE. The CDR3 is 15 amino acids. The CDR3 bases are TGTGCCAGCACCTCCGATGGGGAGAACACCGGGGAGCTGTTTTTT. It translates to CASTSDGENTGELFF.

This clonotype has only a few counts. The genes are TRBV30 and TRBJ2-7; D may be TRBD2 (5 bases). Trimming took 5 bases from V and 2 from J, leaving 13 bases between them. This CDR3 has 13 amino acids. Germline CDR1 GTSNPN, CDR2 SVGIG (reference sequence). The CDR3 protein is CAWVGNPPYEQYF. In DNA, the CDR3 is TGTGCCTGGGTCGGGAACCCTCCCTACGAGCAGTACTTC.

Only a few counts were recorded for this clonotype. The chain couples TRBV13 to TRBJ2-5; the match to TRBD1 covers 8 bases. CDR1 and CDR2 (germline): PRHDT, FYEKMQ (reference sequence). This CDR3 contains 12 residues. The trim removed 6 bases at V and 5 bases at J, leaving 2 bases unmatched. This CDR3 is CASRQGEETQYF. The CDR3 DNA sequence: TGTGCCAGCAGACAGGGGGAGGAGACCCAGTACTTC.

The rearrangement joins TRBV27 to TRBJ1-2; D gene uncertain. The CDR3 consists of 13 residues. Per germline, CDR1 MNHEY and CDR2 SMNVEV (reference sequence). Between the trimmed V and J ends, which lost 4 bases and 8 bases, there was a span of 14 bases. CDR3 loop: CASSSTAMGGYTF. The CDR3 nucleotides read TGTGCCAGCAGTTCCACGGCGATGGGGGGCTACACCTTC.

The chain combines TRBV6-1 with TRBJ1-5; maybe TRBD1 (5 bases). In germline, CDR1 is MNHNS, CDR2 SASEGT. V lost 6 bases to trimming and J lost 9 bases, with 15 bases between them. This CDR3 has 13 residues. This CDR3 reads CASSQTARGPQHF. The CDR3 coding sequence is TGTGCCAGCAGCCAGACAGCTCGGGGGCCCCAGCATTTT.

This clonotype was counted between two and nine times. The chain uses TRBV20-1 and TRBJ2-7; D may be TRBD1 (6 bases). CDR3 length: 12 residues. Germline V gives CDR1 DFQATT, CDR2 SNEGSKA (reference sequence). Trimming stripped 4 bases from V and 3 bases from J, with 10 bases between. CDR3 amino acids: CSATPGDYEQYF. The CDR3 DNA reads as TGCAGTGCTACCCCAGGGGACTACGAGCAGTACTTC.

This clonotype was found a few times. The CDR3 sequence: CASSPPLASDNEQFF. In DNA form, the CDR3 reads TGTGCCAGCAGCCCACCTCTAGCTAGCGACAATGAGCAGTTCTTC. The V call is TRBV7-9, the J call TRBJ2-1; TRBD2 is a possible D gene (6 bases). Trimming shortened V by 5 bases and J by 5 bases, and 16 bases separated the two germline ends. The CDR3 runs 15 residues. In germline, CDR1 is SEHNR, CDR2 FQNEAQ (reference sequence).

The V and J genes are TRBV3-1 and TRBJ2-3; TRBD2 aligns across 7 bases. The CDR3 sequence is 16 residues long. The junction had 11 bases not matched to a gene; V was cut back by 4 bases and J by 4 bases. Germline values: CDR1 LGHDT, CDR2 YNNKEL (reference sequence). The CDR3: CASSPREAGLPDTQYF. Written as DNA, the CDR3 is TGTGCCAGCAGCCCCCGAGAAGCGGGACTTCCAGATACGCAGTATTTT.

A few counts support this clonotype. J is TRBJ2-7 and V is TRBV4-3, with D unresolved. V dropped 0 bases and J dropped 0 bases, with 6 bases sitting between them. Germline CDR1 LGHNA, CDR2 YSLEER. This CDR3 comprises 14 residues. DNA for the CDR3: TGCGCCAGCAGCCAAGACTCCTACTCCTACGAGCAGTACTTC. Translation gives CASSQDSYSYEQYF.

DNA of the CDR3: TGCGCCAGCAGCCTATACCAGGGGGGTAACAATGAGCAGTTCTTC. Protein sequence: CASSLYQGGNNEQFF. J is TRBJ2-1 and V is TRBV5-1, with D possibly TRBD1 on 7 matching bases. This CDR3 has 15 amino acids. V was clipped by 4 bases and J by 5 bases, with 16 bases between them. CDR1 and CDR2 from the germline V gene are SGHRS and YFSETQ. Full variable domain (rest looked up from reference TRBV5-1 and TRBJ2-1): KAGVTQTPRYLIKTRGQQVTLSCSPISGHRSVSWYQQTPGQGLQFLFEYFSETQRNKGNFPGRFSGRQFSNSRSEMNVSTLELGDSALYLCASSLYQGGNNEQFFGPGTRLTVL.

This clonotype was observed many times. The rearrangement links TRBV27 to TRBJ2-7; possible D gene TRBD2, 6 bases. V lost 7 bases and J 4 bases, leaving 17 bases between the germline ends. Germline CDR1 reads MNHEY; CDR2 reads SMNVEV (reference sequence). CDR3 length: 14 residues. The chain's CDR3 is CASKDGRGRYEQYF. The CDR3 nucleotides are TGTGCCAGCAAAGACGGGAGAGGAAGATACGAGCAGTACTTC.

The chain joins TRBV13 to TRBJ2-3, with D possibly being TRBD2 (5 bases). Germline V gives CDR1 PRHDT, CDR2 FYEKMQ (reference sequence). Trimming removed 10 bases at V and 0 bases at J, with 20 bases between. This CDR3 is built from 16 residues. In DNA, the CDR3 is TGTGCCACAGGTGACGGGATGCCCTCTAGCACAGATACGCAGTATTTT. It translates to CATGDGMPSSTDTQYF.

The CDR3 sequence: CASSLVASWSTDTQYF. In DNA form, the CDR3 reads TGCGCCAGCAGCTTGGTGGCTAGCTGGAGCACAGATACGCAGTATTTT. J is TRBJ2-3 and V is TRBV5-1; TRBD2 is a possible D gene (5 bases). V was shortened by 0 bases and J by 0 bases, with 11 bases between the two germline ends. The CDR3 runs to 16 residues. Germline V gene data show CDR1 as SGHRS and CDR2 as YFSETQ.

The sample holds a few counts of this clonotype. The V gene is TRBV11-2, the J gene TRBJ2-5; 9 nucleotides agree with TRBD2. CDR3 size: 17 residues. The germline CDR1 and CDR2 sequences are SGHAT and FQNNGV. The V gene end was trimmed by 3 bases and the J gene end by 5 bases; junction bases not matched to a gene: 13. The CDR3 coding sequence is TGTGCCAGCAGCTTGGTCGGGGGCGGGAGGGCCGCTGAGACCCAGTACTTC. It yields the protein CASSLVGGGRAAETQYF. The whole variable domain, remainder taken from reference TRBV11-2 and TRBJ2-5, is EAGVAQSPRYKIIEKRQSVAFWCNPISGHATLYWYQQILGQGPKLLIQFQNNGVVDDSQLPKDRFSAERLKGVDSTLKIQPAKLEDSAVYLCASSLVGGGRAAETQYFGPGTRLLVL.

The chain is built from TRBV9 and TRBJ2-1; D is ambiguous. The CDR3 loop spans 12 amino acids. The germline gives CDR1 SGDLS, CDR2 YYNGEE. With 0 bases removed from V and 12 bases from J, the gap between germline ends came to 10 bases. The chain's CDR3 is CASSVALGGQFF. CDR3 nucleotides: TGTGCCAGCAGCGTAGCTTTAGGCGGGCAGTTCTTC. Supplemented by reference TRBV9 and TRBJ2-1, the full variable domain reads DSGVTQTPKHLITATGQRVTLRCSPRSGDLSVYWYQQSLDQGLQFLIQYYNGEERAKGNILERFSAQQFPDLHSELNLSSLELGDSALYFCASSVALGGQFFGPGTRLTVL.

V is TRBV6-2 or TRBV6-3 and J is TRBJ2-6, with unresolved D. Trimming left V 7 bases short and J 0 bases short, with 4 bases between. Looked up from germline, CDR1 is MNHEY and CDR2 is SVGEGT. CDR3 size: 13 residues. The CDR3 region has the DNA TGTGCCAGCATGGCCTCTGGGGCCAACGTCCTGACTTTC. Translation gives CASMASGANVLTF.

The chain is built from TRBV5-6 and TRBJ2-5; tentative D call: TRBD1 (6 bases). The germline gives CDR1 SGHDT, CDR2 YYEEEE. Trimming cost V 4 bases and J 7 bases, with 17 bases left between them. This CDR3 is 14 amino acids long. The chain's CDR3 is CASSDPQGARTQYF. Here the CDR3 DNA reads TGTGCCAGCAGCGACCCACAGGGAGCGAGGACCCAGTACTTC.

This clonotype was seen more than once but under ten times. V usage is TRBV9 and J usage is TRBJ2-7; D may be TRBD2 (6 bases). V gave up 3 bases and J gave up 2 bases, with 21 bases separating them. The germline gives CDR1 SGDLS, CDR2 YYNGEE. The CDR3 consists of 17 residues. The CDR3 bases are TGTGCCAGCAGCGCTCTCGGATCAACTAGCTCACCCTACGAGCAGTACTTC. Protein product: CASSALGSTSSPYEQYF.

This clonotype has more than one count but fewer than ten. V usage is TRBV20-1 and J usage is TRBJ2-1, with 10 bases identical to TRBD2. V was clipped by 7 bases and J by 0 bases; unmatched bases: 15. This CDR3 comprises 18 residues. Germline V gene data show CDR1 as DFQATT and CDR2 as SNEGSKA (reference sequence). CDR3 nucleotides: TGCAGTGTTATGGGGCTAGCGGGGGCCGCCTTCTCCTACAATGAGCAGTTCTTC. Translating gives CSVMGLAGAAFSYNEQFF.

Only a few counts were recorded for this clonotype. V and J are TRBV7-6 and TRBJ2-5; D unclear. The length of the CDR3 is 16 residues. Germline CDR1 SGHVS, CDR2 FNYEAQ. V was clipped by 2 bases and J by 4 bases, with 17 bases between them. For the CDR3, the DNA is TGTGCCAGCAGCTTACTAGGGTGGGCGCGAGCAGAGACCCAGTACTTC. It yields the protein CASSLLGWARAETQYF. The complete variable domain, with remaining parts taken from reference TRBV7-6 and TRBJ2-5, reads GAGVSQSPRYKVTKRGQDVALRCDPISGHVSLYWYRQALGQGPEFLTYFNYEAQQDKSGLPNDRFSAERPEGSISTLTIQRTEQRDSAMYRCASSLLGWARAETQYFGPGTRLLVL.